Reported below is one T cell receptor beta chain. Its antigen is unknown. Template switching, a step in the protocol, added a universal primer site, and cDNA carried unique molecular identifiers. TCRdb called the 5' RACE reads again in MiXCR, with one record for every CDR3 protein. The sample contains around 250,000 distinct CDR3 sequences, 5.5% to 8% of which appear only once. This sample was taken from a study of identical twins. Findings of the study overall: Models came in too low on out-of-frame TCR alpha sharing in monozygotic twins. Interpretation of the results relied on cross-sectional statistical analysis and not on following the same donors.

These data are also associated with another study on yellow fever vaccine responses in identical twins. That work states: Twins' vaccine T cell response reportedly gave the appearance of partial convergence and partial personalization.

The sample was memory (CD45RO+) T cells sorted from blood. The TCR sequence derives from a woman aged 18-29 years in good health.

The CDR3 region is CSARGWTGGRETQYF. For the CDR3, the DNA is TGCAGTGCTAGAGGATGGACAGGGGGCCGGGAGACCCAGTACTTC. V gene TRBV20-1 combines with J gene TRBJ2-5; 11 nucleotides match TRBD1. This CDR3 has 15 amino acids. With V trimmed by 1 base and J by 5 bases, 6 bases remained unmatched. CDR1 DFQATT and CDR2 SNEGSKA come from the germline V gene (reference sequence).